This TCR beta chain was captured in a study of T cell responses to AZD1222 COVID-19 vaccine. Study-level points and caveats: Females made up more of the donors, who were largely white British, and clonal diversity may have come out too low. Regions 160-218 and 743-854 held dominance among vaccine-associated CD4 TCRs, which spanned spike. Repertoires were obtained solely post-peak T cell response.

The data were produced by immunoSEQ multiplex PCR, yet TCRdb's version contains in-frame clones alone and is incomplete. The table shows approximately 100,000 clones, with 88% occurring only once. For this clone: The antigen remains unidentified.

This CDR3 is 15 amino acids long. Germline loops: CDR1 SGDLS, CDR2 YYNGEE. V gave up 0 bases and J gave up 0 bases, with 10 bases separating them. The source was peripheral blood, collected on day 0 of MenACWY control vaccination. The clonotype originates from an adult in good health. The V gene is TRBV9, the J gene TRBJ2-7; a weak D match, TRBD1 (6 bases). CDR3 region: CASSVGVGGSYEQYF. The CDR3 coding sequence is TGTGCCAGCAGCGTAGGAGTAGGGGGCTCCTACGAGCAGTACTTC.